This is a list of T cell receptor beta chains from one sample in a study of cytomegalovirus exposure and HLA in healthy donors. The method was immunoSEQ multiplex PCR; TCRdb's version includes in-frame clones alone and lacks a portion of them. The sample includes 110,000 or so clones, approximately 75% of them seen just once. What was sequenced was PBMCs. The source of these receptors is a man aged 40-49 years in good health and CMV-seronegative. The CDR3 runs from the conserved cysteine through the conserved F or W. The order of the fields is V gene, D gene, J gene, CDR3 protein. The D gene is left open where the match is weak.

V: TRBV9
D: -
J: TRBJ1-2
CDR3: CASSVDPDSYGYTF

V: TRBV5-1
D: TRBD2
J: TRBJ2-7
CDR3: CASSLVGSGSLYEQYF

V: TRBV7-8
D: TRBD1
J: TRBJ1-1
CDR3: CASSNSHRGGTEAFF

V: TRBV28
D: TRBD1
J: TRBJ1-5
CDR3: CASTRDRAFNQPQHF

V: TRBV10-1
D: -
J: TRBJ1-1
CDR3: CASSERDGAEAFF

V: TRBV25-1
D: -
J: TRBJ1-3
CDR3: CASRGVGTIYF

V: TRBV14
D: TRBD1
J: TRBJ1-2
CDR3: CASSQGQNYGYTF

V: TRBV4-3
D: -
J: TRBJ1-3
CDR3: CASSQDSRASGNTIYF

V: TRBV5-4
D: TRBD1
J: TRBJ1-1
CDR3: CASSLGTGQNTEAFF

V: TRBV7-2
D: TRBD2
J: TRBJ2-7
CDR3: CASRLAGGPKEQYF

V: TRBV9
D: TRBD1
J: TRBJ2-7
CDR3: CASSGARGQGHDEQYF

V: TRBV7-9
D: -
J: TRBJ2-1
CDR3: CASQGGSSGYNEQFF

V: TRBV27
D: -
J: TRBJ2-5
CDR3: CASSLGQLETQYF

V: TRBV27
D: TRBD1
J: TRBJ1-1
CDR3: CASNGQGARAEAFF

V: TRBV30
D: TRBD1
J: TRBJ1-5
CDR3: CAWDRNRGSNQPQHF

V: TRBV5-1
D: TRBD2
J: TRBJ2-7
CDR3: CASSGPSGRPRQYF

V: TRBV19
D: -
J: TRBJ2-7
CDR3: CASSNREYEQYF

V: TRBV6-5
D: -
J: TRBJ2-3
CDR3: CASSYGLTTDTQYF

V: TRBV28
D: -
J: TRBJ1-1
CDR3: CASSLISTNTEAFF

V: TRBV4-3
D: -
J: TRBJ2-3
CDR3: CASSQVGDGADTQYF

V: TRBV5-1
D: TRBD1
J: TRBJ2-7
CDR3: CASSPAVPGGAYEQYF

V: TRBV7-6
D: -
J: TRBJ2-3
CDR3: CASSPKLRETDAQYF

V: TRBV5-1
D: -
J: TRBJ2-2
CDR3: CASSSEGVGTGELFF